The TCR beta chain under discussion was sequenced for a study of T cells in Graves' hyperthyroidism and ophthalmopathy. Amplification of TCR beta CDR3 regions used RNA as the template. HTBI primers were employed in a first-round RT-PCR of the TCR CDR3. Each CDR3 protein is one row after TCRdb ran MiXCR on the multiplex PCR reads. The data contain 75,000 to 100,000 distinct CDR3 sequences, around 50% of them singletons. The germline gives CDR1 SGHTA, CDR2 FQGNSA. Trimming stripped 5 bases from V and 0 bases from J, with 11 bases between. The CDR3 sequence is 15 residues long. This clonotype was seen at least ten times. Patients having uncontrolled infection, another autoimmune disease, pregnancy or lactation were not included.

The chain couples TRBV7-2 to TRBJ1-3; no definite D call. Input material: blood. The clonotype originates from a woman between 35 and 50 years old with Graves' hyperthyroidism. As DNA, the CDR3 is TGTGCCAGCAGCCAACCGGGTTACTCTGGAAACACCATATATTTT. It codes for CASSQPGYSGNTIYF.